One TCR beta chain is described in this entry. This specimen comes from a study of chemoradiotherapy in HPV16-positive cancers. The data were produced by immunoSEQ multiplex PCR, yet TCRdb's version contains in-frame clones alone and is incomplete. The sample carries 19,000 or so clones, 90% recorded once. Losses at the gene ends were 1 base for V and 3 bases for J; bases not matched to a gene: 7. The CDR3 has 16 amino acids. Germline V gives CDR1 MGHRA, CDR2 YSYEKL. This rearrangement joins TRBV4-1 to TRBJ2-5; TRBD1 matches at 8 bases. The sequences come from blood, collected from a patient who underwent chemoradiotherapy. The receptor was derived from a human donor with HPV-associated anogenital cancer. The CDR3 coding sequence is TGCGCCAGCAGCCAAGCACTTAAGACAGGGGAAGAGACCCAGTACTTC. Its protein is CASSQALKTGEETQYF.